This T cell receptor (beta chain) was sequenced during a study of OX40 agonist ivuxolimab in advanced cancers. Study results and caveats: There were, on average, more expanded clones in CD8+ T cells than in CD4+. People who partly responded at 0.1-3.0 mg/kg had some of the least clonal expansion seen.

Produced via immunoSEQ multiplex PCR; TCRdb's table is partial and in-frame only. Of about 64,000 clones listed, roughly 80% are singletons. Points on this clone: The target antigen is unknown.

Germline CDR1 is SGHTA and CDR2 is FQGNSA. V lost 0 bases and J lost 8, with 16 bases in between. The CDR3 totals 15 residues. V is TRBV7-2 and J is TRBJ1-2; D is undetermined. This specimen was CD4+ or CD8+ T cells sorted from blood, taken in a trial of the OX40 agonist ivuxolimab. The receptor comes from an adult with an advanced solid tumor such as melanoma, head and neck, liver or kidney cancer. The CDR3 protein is CASSLAGVNKEGYTF. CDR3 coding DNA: TGTGCCAGCAGCTTAGCCGGCGTTAATAAGGAAGGCTACACCTTC.